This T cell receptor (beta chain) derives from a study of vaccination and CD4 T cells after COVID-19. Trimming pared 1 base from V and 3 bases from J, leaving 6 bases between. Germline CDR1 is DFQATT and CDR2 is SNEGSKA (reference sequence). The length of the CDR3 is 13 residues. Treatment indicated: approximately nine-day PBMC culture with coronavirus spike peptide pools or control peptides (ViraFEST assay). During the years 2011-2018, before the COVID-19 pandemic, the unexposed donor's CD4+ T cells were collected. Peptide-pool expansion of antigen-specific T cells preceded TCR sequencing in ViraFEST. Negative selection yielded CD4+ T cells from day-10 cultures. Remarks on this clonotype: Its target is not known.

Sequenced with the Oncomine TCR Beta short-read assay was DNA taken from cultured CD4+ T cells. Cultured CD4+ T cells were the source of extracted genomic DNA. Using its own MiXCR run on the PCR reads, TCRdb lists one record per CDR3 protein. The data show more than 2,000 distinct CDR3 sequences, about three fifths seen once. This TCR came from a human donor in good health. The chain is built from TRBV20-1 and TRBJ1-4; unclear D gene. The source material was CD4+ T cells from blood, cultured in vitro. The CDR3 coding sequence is TGCAGTGCTAGAGCCGGTTCTAATGAAAAACTGTTTTTT. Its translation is CSARAGSNEKLFF.